The entry below describes one T cell receptor beta chain. This clonotype was detected only a few times. Its binding antigen is unknown. No qualities accompany the bases; no much larger clone lies one base away. Lymph node samples came from the axillary draining lymph nodes of breast cancer patients. This entry comes from a study of breast tumors, draining lymph nodes, adjacent tissues (dated by TCRdb to 2016 to 2018). Regarding the research as a whole: In breast cancer patients, the study compared the TCR beta repertoires of tumor, adjacent nontumor tissue and axillary lymph nodes. The study was designed to assess the relationships and possible T-cell exchange between tumor, surrounding tissue and draining lymph node repertoires in human breast cancer.

Sequencing was performed on an Illumina HiSeq 2000. TCR beta chain libraries were generated through multiplex PCR amplification. High-throughput sequencing was used to analyze the amplified TCR beta chain products. Using fastp trimming at Q25 and MiXCR clonotype assembly, TCRdb reanalyzed the public sequencing data and kept in-frame beta chains. Identical CDR3 proteins give one entry, which carries the most common genes and DNA. The sample table shows approximately 300,000 distinct CDR3 sequences, and roughly 31% are seen once. More than 1% of the sample lies in the top ten. What the study reported, not specific to this receptor: Rather than being directly demonstrated, the conclusion that tumor T cells originate in lymph nodes was presented as consistent with a hypothesis. Tumor and nontumor tissue repertoires were found to be significantly more similar in luminal-like than in basal-like breast cancer. Tumor T-cell repertoires showed less diversity than lymph node repertoires and more diversity than nontumor tissue repertoires, and tumor T-cell repertoires showed preferential V and J gene usage. The data were considered consistent with most tumor T cells being derived from the lymph node and subsequently expanding within tumor tissue.

The receptor's source is a female donor with breast cancer. Some clones in this sample may be carry-over from other donors' samples. Sample: axillary lymph node tissue.

The CDR3 reads as follows: CASSPMGPQRGEQFF. The DNA reads TGTGCCAGCAGCCCAATGGGCCCACAGCGAGGTGAGCAGTTCTTC. The V and J segments used are TRBV28 and TRBJ2-1, with no confident D gene call. The germline V gene provides CDR1 MDHEN and CDR2 SYDVKM. V lost 6 bases and J lost 9 bases; the stretch between them is 21 bases long. The CDR3 sequence holds 15 residues, the cysteine and phenylalanine included. Only the CDR3 part of the read is kept: 45 bases, read in frame from the first base.